This T cell receptor beta chain appears in the sequencing data of a study of blood T cell repertoires in COVID-19. Study details: Donors in the United States, Italy and Spain gave samples during acute or convalescent COVID-19.

Original processing notes: From reference gene primer amplification, estimates of nucleated cell counts were derived. Profiled with immunoSEQ multiplex PCR; TCRdb holds only in-frame clones, not every one. Clonal size and the V and J genes are those of that table, whereas D and trimming came from the DNA. The table lists 300,000 to 400,000 clones, around 86% of them singletons. CDR1 is SGHVS, CDR2 FQNEAQ, per germline. The CDR3 is made up of 15 amino acids. Unmatched junction bases numbered 10, after V lost 5 bases and J lost 3 bases. The J gene is TRBJ2-7, the V gene TRBV7-8; TRBD1 agrees at 7 bases. The clonotype originates from a woman between 45 and 60 years old with COVID-19, enrolled during active disease. The sequenced sample was peripheral blood. Written as DNA, the CDR3 is TGTGCCAGCAGCCTAAGGGACAGACCCCTCTACGAGCAGTACTTC. This gives the protein CASSLRDRPLYEQYF.